This T cell receptor (beta chain) was captured by sequencing in a study of blood T cell repertoires in COVID-19. The CDR3 is made up of 16 amino acids. The ends were cut back, 4 bases at V and 5 bases at J, with 20 bases in the middle. Germline V lookup: CDR1 LNHDA, CDR2 SQIVND (reference sequence). Repertoires were generated with immunoSEQ multiplex PCR, while TCRdb's copy carries only in-frame clones and drops some. The data contain more than 95,000 clones, around four fifths of them singletons. The V gene is TRBV19, the J gene TRBJ1-2, with D possibly TRBD1 on 6 matching bases. Material for sequencing was peripheral blood. This TCR was sampled from a man aged 30 to 39 with acute or convalescent COVID-19. The CDR3 loop is CASSTATVTGTYGYTF. DNA for the CDR3: TGTGCCAGTAGTACCGCGACAGTCACGGGGACATATGGCTACACCTTC.